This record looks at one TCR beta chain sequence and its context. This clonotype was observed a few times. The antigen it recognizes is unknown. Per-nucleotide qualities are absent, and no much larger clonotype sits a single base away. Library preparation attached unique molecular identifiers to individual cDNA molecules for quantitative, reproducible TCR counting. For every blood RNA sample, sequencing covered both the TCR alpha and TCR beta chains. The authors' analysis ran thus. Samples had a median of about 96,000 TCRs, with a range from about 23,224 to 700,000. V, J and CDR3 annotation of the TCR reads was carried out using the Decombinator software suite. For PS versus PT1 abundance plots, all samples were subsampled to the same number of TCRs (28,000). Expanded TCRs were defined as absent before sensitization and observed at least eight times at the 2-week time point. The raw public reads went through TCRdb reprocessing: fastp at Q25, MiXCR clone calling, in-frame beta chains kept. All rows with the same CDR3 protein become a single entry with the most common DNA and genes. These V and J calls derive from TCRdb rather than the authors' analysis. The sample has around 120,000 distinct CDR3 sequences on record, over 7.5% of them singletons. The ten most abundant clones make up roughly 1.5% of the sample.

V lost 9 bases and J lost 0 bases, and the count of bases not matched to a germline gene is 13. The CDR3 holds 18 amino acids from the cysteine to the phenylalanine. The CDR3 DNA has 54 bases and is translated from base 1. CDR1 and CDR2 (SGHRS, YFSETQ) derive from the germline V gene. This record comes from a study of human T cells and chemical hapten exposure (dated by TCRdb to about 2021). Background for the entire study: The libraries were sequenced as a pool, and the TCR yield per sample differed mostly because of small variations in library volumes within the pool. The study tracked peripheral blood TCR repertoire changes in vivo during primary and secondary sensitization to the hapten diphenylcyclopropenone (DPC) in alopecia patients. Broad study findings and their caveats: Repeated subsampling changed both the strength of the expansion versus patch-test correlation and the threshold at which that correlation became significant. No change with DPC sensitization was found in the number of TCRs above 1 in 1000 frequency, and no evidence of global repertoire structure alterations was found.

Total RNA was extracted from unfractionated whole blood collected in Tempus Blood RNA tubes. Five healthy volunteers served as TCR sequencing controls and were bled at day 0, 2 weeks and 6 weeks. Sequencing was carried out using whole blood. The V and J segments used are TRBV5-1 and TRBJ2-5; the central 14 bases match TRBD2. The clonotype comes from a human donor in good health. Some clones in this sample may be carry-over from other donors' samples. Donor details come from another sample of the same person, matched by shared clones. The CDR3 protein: CATSTRTSGGPYQETQYF. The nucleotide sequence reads TGCGCCACCTCAACGAGGACTAGCGGGGGGCCGTACCAAGAGACCCAGTACTTC.